A selection of T cell receptor beta chains follows, all from one sample in a study of memory CD4+ T cells and cytomegalovirus serostatus. Profiling relied on immunoSEQ multiplex PCR, and the TCRdb table lists in-frame clones only, not all of them. Counted here are 40,000 to 50,000 clones, approximately 82% occurring once; the ten biggest clones make up roughly 2%. Sequencing was performed on memory CD4+ T cells from blood. The receptors here all came from an adult in good health and CMV-seronegative. Each CDR3 is given with its conserved first and last residue. The order of the fields is clone size, D gene, V gene, J gene, CDR3 length, CDR3 protein, CDR3 DNA. A D gene is named only where the DNA matches it firmly. Only some rows state a clone size, as once, few, many or a class for expanded clones.

NA	NA	TRBV19	TRBJ2-7	12	CASRGASYEQYF	TGTGCCAGTCGGGGGGCCTCCTACGAGCAGTACTTC
NA	TRBD2	TRBV5-6	TRBJ2-3	16	CASSHTSGAGGDTQYF	TGTGCCAGCAGCCACACTAGCGGGGCGGGGGGAGATACGCAGTATTTT
few	NA	TRBV5-1	TRBJ1-5	13	CASSLGANQPQHF	TGCGCCAGCAGCTTGGGGGCAAATCAGCCCCAGCATTTT
NA	NA	TRBV5-6	TRBJ1-1	14	CASSQGFSNTEAFF	TGTGCCAGCAGCCAGGGGTTTTCGAACACTGAAGCTTTCTTT
NA	TRBD1	TRBV28	TRBJ2-3	15	CASSSRDRGTYTQYF	TGTGCCAGCAGTTCCCGGGACAGGGGGACTTATACGCAGTATTTT
few	NA	TRBV28	TRBJ1-6	14	CASSLVGNDSPLHF	TGTGCCAGCAGTTTGGTGGGGAACGATTCACCCCTCCACTTT
NA	NA	TRBV20-1	TRBJ1-2	11	CSATGGDGYTF	TGCAGTGCTACCGGGGGAGATGGCTACACCTTC
NA	TRBD1	TRBV7-6	TRBJ2-7	15	CASSREHGTGSEQYF	TGTGCCAGCAGCCGAGAGCACGGGACAGGTTCCGAGCAGTACTTC
NA	NA	TRBV6-1	TRBJ1-3	13	CASSSSSGNTIYF	TGTGCCAGCTCGTCGAGCTCTGGAAACACCATATATTTT
once	NA	TRBV28	TRBJ1-2	16	CASSPPRTLANYGYTF	TGTGCCAGCAGCCCGCCACGGACGTTAGCTAACTATGGCTACACCTTC
NA	NA	TRBV18	TRBJ2-3	12	CATATNTDTQYF	TGTGCCACTGCGACAAACACAGATACGCAGTATTTT
NA	NA	TRBV4-1	TRBJ1-3	13	CASSQAKDSTIYF	TGCGCCAGCAGCCAAGCGAAGGATAGCACCATATATTTT
NA	TRBD2	TRBV6-5	TRBJ2-1	15	CASSPSSGGYNEQFF	TGTGCCAGCAGCCCCTCAAGCGGGGGCTACAATGAGCAGTTCTTC
NA	NA	TRBV12-5	TRBJ1-1	13	CASGLDRGFGAFF	TGTGCTAGTGGTTTGGATCGGGGCTTTGGTGCTTTCTTT
NA	TRBD1	TRBV5-1	TRBJ2-7	15	CASSSSGTGTYEQYF	TGCGCCAGCAGCTCCTCCGGGACAGGAACCTACGAGCAGTACTTC
NA	NA	TRBV6-5	TRBJ1-2	12	CASRLQRGGYTF	TGTGCCAGCAGACTACAGAGGGGCGGCTACACCTTC
medium-sized	NA	TRBV2	TRBJ1-1	13	CASSGKVNTEAFF	TGTGCCAGCAGTGGTAAGGTGAACACTGAAGCTTTCTTT
NA	NA	TRBV10-2	TRBJ1-5	14	CASSNQQRNQPQHF	TGCGCCAGCAGTAACCAACAGAGAAATCAGCCCCAGCATTTT
NA	NA	TRBV7-2	TRBJ1-4	17	CASSLMGGHATNEKLFF	TGTGCCAGCAGCCTAATGGGGGGGCATGCAACTAATGAAAAACTGTTTTTT
NA	NA	TRBV7-6	TRBJ2-2	12	CASSLDTGELFF	TGTGCCAGCAGCTTAGACACCGGGGAGCTGTTTTTT
NA	TRBD1	TRBV19	TRBJ1-4	15	CASRPNRGRNEKLFF	TGTGCCAGTAGGCCGAACAGGGGGCGAAATGAAAAACTGTTTTTT
NA	NA	TRBV10-3	TRBJ1-5	12	CAIQDYNQPQHF	TGTGCCATTCAGGACTACAATCAGCCCCAGCATTTT
NA	NA	TRBV28	TRBJ2-7	15	CASSTPRDFHYEQYF	TGTGCCAGCTCCACGCCCCGGGACTTTCACTACGAGCAGTACTTC
NA	TRBD1	TRBV2	TRBJ1-5	15	CASSRDRGVNQPQHF	TGTGCCAGCAGTAGGGACAGGGGAGTCAATCAGCCCCAGCATTTT
NA	NA	TRBV6-5	TRBJ1-2	13	CAISEGLDYGYTF	TGTGCCATCAGTGAGGGCTTGGACTATGGCTACACCTTC
NA	TRBD2	TRBV7-3	TRBJ2-1	16	CASSRRAGGPINEQFF	TGTGCCAGCAGCCGCCGGGCGGGGGGGCCGATCAATGAGCAGTTCTTC
NA	NA	TRBV12-5	TRBJ2-2	15	CASGRGKANTGELFF	TGTGCTAGTGGTAGGGGGAAAGCGAACACCGGGGAGCTGTTTTTT
NA	NA	TRBV7-8	TRBJ1-3	16	CASSPILSRSGNTIYF	TGTGCCAGCAGCCCTATCCTTAGTCGATCTGGAAACACCATATATTTT
NA	NA	TRBV14	TRBJ1-6	16	CASSLISGVYNSPLHF	TGTGCCAGCAGCCTAATATCGGGGGTCTATAATTCACCCCTCCACTTT
NA	NA	TRBV5-1	TRBJ2-7	13	CASSPSGRYEQYF	TGCGCCAGCAGCCCGTCCGGCCGTTACGAGCAGTACTTC
NA	TRBD1	TRBV10-2	TRBJ2-3	18	CASSESIGQGIRTDTQYF	TGCGCCAGCAGTGAGTCGATAGGACAGGGTATAAGGACAGATACGCAGTATTTT
once	NA	TRBV7-3	TRBJ1-1	12	CATEGGYTEAFF	TGTGCCACAGAGGGGGGCTACACTGAAGCTTTCTTT
NA	NA	TRBV7-3	TRBJ2-2	14	CASKTAPNTGELFF	TGTGCCAGCAAGACAGCCCCGAACACCGGGGAGCTGTTTTTT
few	NA	TRBV2	TRBJ2-2	14	CASSGQANTGELFF	TGTGCCAGCAGTGGACAGGCGAACACCGGGGAGCTGTTTTTT
NA	TRBD1	TRBV7-9	TRBJ2-3	15	CASSPPGQGTDTQYF	TGTGCCAGCAGCCCACCCGGACAGGGAACAGATACGCAGTATTTT
NA	NA	TRBV2	TRBJ1-3	14	CASTGGVRGNTIYF	TGTGCCAGCACCGGGGGAGTAAGAGGAAACACCATATATTTT
NA	NA	TRBV5-6	TRBJ2-5	13	CASGRGARETQYF	TGTGCCAGCGGACGGGGGGCTCGAGAGACCCAGTACTTC
NA	NA	TRBV28	TRBJ1-3	14	CASSLGGVGNTIYF	TGTGCCAGCAGTTTAGGGGGGGTTGGAAACACCATATATTTT
NA	NA	TRBV15	TRBJ1-3	15	CATSRDAGSGNTIYF	TGTGCCACCAGCAGAGATGCAGGGTCTGGAAACACCATATATTTT
NA	TRBD1	TRBV15	TRBJ2-7	18	CATSRDHPGWDSSYEQYF	TGTGCCACCAGCAGAGATCACCCGGGGTGGGACAGCTCCTACGAGCAGTACTTC
NA	NA	TRBV4-1	TRBJ1-5	15	CASSQAVGPNQPQHF	TGCGCCAGCAGCCAAGCAGTAGGCCCCAATCAGCCCCAGCATTTT
few	NA	TRBV28	TRBJ1-5	13	CASSLLRNQPQHF	TGTGCCAGCAGTTTATTAAGGAACCAGCCCCAGCATTTT
NA	TRBD1	TRBV5-1	TRBJ2-5	15	CASSIYGTGEETQYF	TGCGCCAGCAGCATTTACGGGACAGGGGAAGAGACCCAGTACTTC
NA	NA	TRBV5-1	TRBJ1-1	14	CASSLGGAWTEAFF	TGCGCCAGCAGCTTGGGGGGCGCGTGGACTGAAGCTTTCTTT
NA	NA	TRBV28	TRBJ2-3	14	CASSSGTSRGTQYF	TGTGCCAGCAGTAGTGGGACCTCCCGGGGTACGCAGTATTTT
NA	NA	TRBV6-5	TRBJ2-1	15	CASSYSPRTLNEQFF	TGTGCCAGCAGTTATTCCCCTCGAACCCTCAATGAGCAGTTCTTC
NA	NA	TRBV7-2	TRBJ2-1	13	CASSRTQGNEQFF	TGTGCCAGCTCGAGGACTCAGGGCAATGAGCAGTTCTTC
NA	NA	TRBV2	TRBJ1-2	15	CASSEVTRDPNGYTF	TGTGCCAGCAGTGAAGTCACCCGAGACCCCAATGGCTACACCTTC
once	TRBD1	TRBV5-1	TRBJ1-6	16	CASSLGQGAQVSPLHF	TGCGCCAGCAGCCTCGGACAGGGGGCGCAGGTATCACCCCTCCACTTT
NA	NA	TRBV9	TRBJ2-1	13	CASSVDLYNEQFF	TGTGCCAGCAGCGTAGACCTCTACAATGAGCAGTTCTTC
once	NA	TRBV11-3	TRBJ1-3	15	CASSSVTGSGNTIYF	TGTGCCAGCAGCTCCGTAACAGGGTCCGGAAACACCATATATTTT
NA	NA	TRBV12-2	TRBJ1-1	16	CASRQEAVPRDTEAFF	TGTGCAAGTCGCCAAGAGGCAGTCCCCCGGGACACTGAAGCTTTCTTT
once	TRBD1	TRBV5-1	TRBJ2-2	16	CASSLAGTGDTGELFF	TGCGCCAGCAGCTTGGCCGGGACAGGGGATACCGGGGAGCTGTTTTTT